A selection of T cell receptor beta chains follows, all from one sample in a study of low-dose radiotherapy and immunotherapy resistance in tumors. TCRdb re-called the reads with MiXCR, one entry per CDR3 protein. Among under 40,000 distinct CDR3 sequences listed, under 55% were seen once. Sequencing used PBMCs, obtained after low-dose radiotherapy plus immunotherapy. The source of these receptors is a male donor with gallbladder cancer. The CDR3 runs from the conserved cysteine through the conserved F or W. A D gene is named only where the DNA matches it firmly. Clone size is given for some rows only: seen once, a few or many times, or a class if the clone is expanded.

d_gene	v_gene	abundance	j_gene	CDR3aa	CDR3nt
NA	TRBV6-2/TRBV6-3	NA	TRBJ2-6	CALRSRGMGCCGANVLTF	TGTGCCTTGAGGAGCAGGGGAATGGGTTGTTGTGGGGCCAACGTCCTGACTTTC
NA	TRBV7-2	few	TRBJ2-6	CASSRRTAVLTF	TGTGCCAGCAGCCGGAGGACGGCCGTCCTGACTTTC
TRBD2	TRBV3-1	medium-sized	TRBJ2-1	CASSPKAGSQFF	TGTGCCAGCAGCCCGAAAGCGGGAAGTCAGTTCTTC
NA	TRBV24-1	NA	TRBJ2-2	CATSDPTNTGELFF	TGTGCCACCAGTGATCCAACGAACACCGGGGAGCTGTTTTTT
NA	TRBV7-8	NA	TRBJ1-5	CASAGRDDNQPQHF	TGTGCCAGCGCGGGCAGGGATGACAATCAGCCCCAGCATTTT
TRBD2	TRBV5-1	NA	TRBJ2-1	CASSLEGSGGNEQFF	TGCGCCAGCAGCTTGGAGGGTAGCGGGGGCAATGAGCAGTTCTTC
TRBD1	TRBV9	NA	TRBJ2-7	CASSVGGQGAYEQYF	TGTGCCAGCAGCGTAGGCGGACAGGGGGCCTACGAGCAGTACTTC
NA	TRBV2	many	TRBJ1-2	CASSPDSNYGYTF	TGTGCCAGCAGCCCGGATTCTAACTATGGCTACACCTTC
NA	TRBV6-2/TRBV6-3	many	TRBJ1-1	CASSETPPGTEAFF	TGTGCCAGCAGTGAAACCCCTCCTGGGACTGAAGCTTTCTTT
NA	TRBV11-2	many	TRBJ2-3	CASSFGAGDTQYF	TGTGCCAGCAGCTTTGGTGCGGGAGATACGCAGTATTTT
NA	TRBV28	NA	TRBJ2-7	CASSLQKSEQYF	TGTGCCAGCAGTTTACAGAAGTCCGAGCAGTACTTC
NA	TRBV5-1	NA	TRBJ2-3	CASSLDRARTDTQYF	TGCGCCAGCAGCTTGGACAGGGCCCGCACAGATACGCAGTATTTT
NA	TRBV7-2	NA	TRBJ2-7	CASSKSSYEQYF	TGTGCCAGCAGCAAGAGCTCCTACGAGCAGTACTTC
NA	TRBV3-1	NA	TRBJ2-7	CASSPPGPVYEQYF	TGTGCCAGCAGTCCCCCCGGACCGGTCTACGAGCAGTACTTC